This T cell receptor (beta chain) appears in the sequencing data of a study of cytomegalovirus exposure and HLA in healthy donors. Whole-study findings and limits: In a later analysis, productive TCRs from donors in an Asian-associated ancestry cluster reportedly carried fewer N-insertions than the cohort mean. The HLA-A and HLA-B alleles of most subjects were reportedly predicted accurately from TCR beta sequences. Sequencing had likely introduced a cluster of highly shared sequence variants as an artifact. Most TCR sequences were seen very rarely across donors, but some public TCRs occurred in many.

A word on this clone: The antigen remains undetermined.

A multiplex PCR was run with 60 Vbeta primers and 13 Jbeta primers. Sequencing used immunoSEQ multiplex PCR; TCRdb keeps in-frame clones, though not all of them. This sample has about 110,000 clones, with about 64% found just once. The CDR3 spans 14 residues. V lost 0 bases and J 7 bases, leaving 10 bases between the germline ends. Germline V gives CDR1 SGHRS, CDR2 YFSETQ. The TCR sequence derives from a female donor in good health and CMV-seronegative. The chain is built from TRBV5-1 and TRBJ1-4, with TRBD1 as a possible D gene (5 bases). The sequencing input was PBMCs. This CDR3 reads CASSLGQGGEKLFF. CDR3 nucleotides: TGCGCCAGCAGCTTGGGGCAGGGTGGTGAAAAACTGTTTTTT.